These T cell receptor beta chains were read from a single sample in a study of blood T cell repertoires in COVID-19. Profiled with immunoSEQ multiplex PCR; TCRdb holds only in-frame clones, not every one. The sample includes 350,000 to 450,000 clones, around 91% of them seen just once. The sample was PBMCs or T cells enriched from blood (not recorded which). The receptors stem from a man in his thirties or forties who had recovered from COVID-19. The CDR3 runs from the conserved cysteine through the conserved F or W. The order of the fields is D gene, clone size, J gene, V gene, CDR3 DNA, CDR3 protein. D genes are given only for firm matches. Expanded clones are given a class, and other clones once, few, many or no size at all.

- | - | TRBJ1-5 | TRBV4-1 | TGCGCCAGCAGCCAAGTTCCGGGGGGTACTCAGCCCCAGCATTTT | CASSQVPGGTQPQHF
TRBD2 | - | TRBJ2-7 | TRBV27 | TGTGCCAGCAGTTGGACTAGCGGGAGGGAGCAGTACTTC | CASSWTSGREQYF
TRBD2 | once | TRBJ2-1 | TRBV9 | TGTGCCAGCAGCCCTCCCGCTGGGACTAGCGGCAATGAGCAGTTCTTC | CASSPPAGTSGNEQFF
TRBD1 | - | TRBJ1-1 | TRBV13 | TGTGCCAGCAGCCCACAGGGGGAGGGCACTGAAGCTTTCTTT | CASSPQGEGTEAFF
- | - | TRBJ2-1 | TRBV7-9 | TGTGCCAGCAGCTTAGAACAGGGTCGGCTTGAGCAGTTCTTC | CASSLEQGRLEQFF
TRBD2 | - | TRBJ2-7 | TRBV2 | TGTGCCAGCAGTGCGGTAGCGGGAGTTTACGAGCAGTACTTC | CASSAVAGVYEQYF
TRBD2 | - | TRBJ2-1 | TRBV10-3 | TGTGCCATCACAACTAGCGGGAGTTCCAATGAGCAGTTCTTC | CAITTSGSSNEQFF
- | - | TRBJ2-2 | TRBV5-4 | TGTGCCAGCAGCTTGGTCCAGGACTACGCGAACACCGGGGAGCTGTTTTTT | CASSLVQDYANTGELFF
TRBD2 | - | TRBJ2-3 | TRBV10-3 | TGTGCCATCAGTGATGGGGGACTAATCACAGATACGCAGTATTTT | CAISDGGLITDTQYF
- | once | TRBJ2-2 | TRBV5-1 | TGCGCCAGCAGCTTGCCTATCGGGAACACGAACACCGGGGAGCTGTTTTTT | CASSLPIGNTNTGELFF
TRBD1 | once | TRBJ2-7 | TRBV5-1 | TGCGCCAGCAGCTTGGGGACAGGGGGCTACGAGCAGTACTTC | CASSLGTGGYEQYF
- | - | TRBJ1-2 | TRBV29-1 | TGCAGCGTTGCCTTGTCTCCGGAGGGCTACACCTTC | CSVALSPEGYTF
TRBD1 | - | TRBJ1-5 | TRBV12-3/TRBV12-4 | TGTGCCAGCGGGACAGGGGACAATCAGCCCCAGCATTTT | CASGTGDNQPQHF
- | - | TRBJ2-7 | TRBV5-8 | TGTGCCAGCAGTAGGGGGGGGCGCTCCTACGAGCAGTACTTC | CASSRGGRSYEQYF
- | few | TRBJ1-2 | TRBV21-1 | TGTGCCAGCAGCAGGGGGGAGACGTCCTATGGCTACACCTTC | CASSRGETSYGYTF
- | - | TRBJ1-4 | TRBV25-1 | TGTGCCAGCAGGGACAGTAATGAAAAACTGTTTTTT | CASRDSNEKLFF
TRBD1 | - | TRBJ1-5 | TRBV3-1/TRBV3-2 | TGTGCCAGCAGCCAAAAAGGGGGCGAGCCCCAGCATTTT | CASSQKGGEPQHF
- | - | TRBJ2-7 | TRBV11-2 | TGTGCCAGCAGCTTAGAGGGCAGGGGTATCGAGCAGTACTTC | CASSLEGRGIEQYF
- | - | TRBJ1-1 | TRBV3-1/TRBV3-2 | TGTGCCAGCAGCCAGGGACTCGTCACTGAAGCTTTCTTT | CASSQGLVTEAFF
- | - | TRBJ2-2 | TRBV27 | TGTGCCAGCAGTTTTGGGGGGAGTGCCCCGAGCGGGGAGCTGTTTTTT | CASSFGGSAPSGELFF
- | - | TRBJ2-7 | TRBV11-2 | TGTGCCAGCAGCTTAATCAACGAGCAGTACTTC | CASSLINEQYF
TRBD1 | once | TRBJ1-2 | TRBV5-1 | TGCGCCAGCAGCTTGGGACAGGGAGCTCTCTATGGCTACACCTTC | CASSLGQGALYGYTF
TRBD2 | - | TRBJ2-7 | TRBV19 | TGTGCCAGTAGTCTAGCGGGAGGCTCCTACGAGCAGTACTTC | CASSLAGGSYEQYF
TRBD1 | once | TRBJ1-6 | TRBV28 | TGTGCCAGCAGATACAGGGGCTCCTATAATTCACCCCTCCACTTT | CASRYRGSYNSPLHF
- | - | TRBJ1-2 | TRBV28 | TGTGCCAGCAGTTTAACAGGAGAACCTCTGGGCTACACCTTC | CASSLTGEPLGYTF
- | - | TRBJ1-1 | TRBV27 | TGTGCCAGCACTGCGGGGCACGGCACTGAAGCTTTCTTT | CASTAGHGTEAFF
- | - | TRBJ1-2 | TRBV27 | TGTGCCAGCAGTTTAGGGTACGGCGGAAGCTATGGCTACACCTTC | CASSLGYGGSYGYTF